This T cell receptor (beta chain) was obtained from a study of blood T cell repertoires in COVID-19. Study summary: COVID-19 samples from acute and convalescent phases originated in the United States, Italy and Spain. T cells, B-cell-depleted T cells, or PBMCs supplied cDNA or gDNA.

Germline V CDR1 and CDR2: MNHEY, SVGEGT. The CDR3 spans 14 residues. V lost 2 bases and J 0 bases, leaving 7 bases between the germline ends. Per the authors' pipeline: Nucleated cell number was recorded as an estimate derived from reference gene primer amplification. Profiling relied on immunoSEQ multiplex PCR, and the TCRdb table lists in-frame clones only, not all of them. The V and J calls and clone size are taken from that table; D and trimming were inferred from the DNA. The table has roughly 120,000 clones, around 82% seen once. This rearrangement joins TRBV6-2 or TRBV6-3 to TRBJ1-2; D possibly corresponds to TRBD1 (5 bases). The clonotype originates from a human donor in a cohort sampled during active COVID-19. Source material: peripheral blood. The CDR3 nucleotides are TGTGCCAGCAGTTACCGGGGGACTAACTATGGCTACACCTTC. It encodes CASSYRGTNYGYTF.